What follows are 4 T cell receptor beta chains derived from one specimen sequenced in a study of blood T cell repertoires in COVID-19. This table comes from immunoSEQ multiplex PCR, and its TCRdb copy is limited to in-frame clones, with some not included. This sample has tens of thousands of clones, with approximately 92% found just once. Sequencing was done on a sample of peripheral blood. The receptors shown here come from a woman aged 60-75 years with active COVID-19.

This clone was counted between two and nine times. Within the sample, other DNA sequences also encode this same CDR3. The V and J genes are TRBV5-4 and TRBJ1-1, with 7 bases lining up with TRBD1. Looked up from germline, CDR1 is SGHNT and CDR2 is YYREEE (reference sequence). The trim removed 0 bases at V and 2 bases at J, leaving 1 base unmatched. CDR3 size: 14 residues. The CDR3: CASSLDRGNTEAFF. DNA of the CDR3: TGTGCCAGCAGCTTGGACAGGGGAAACACTGAAGCTTTCTTT.

The chain carries TRBV18 and TRBJ2-3, with 10 nucleotides matching TRBD2. The CDR3 length is 16 residues. Germline CDR1 is KGHSH and CDR2 is LQKENI. J was trimmed by 5 bases and V by 3 bases; bases with no gene match: 8. The CDR3 DNA reads as TGTGCCAGCTCACCCGGTCTAGCGGGAGCTGTAGATACGCAGTATTTT. It translates to CASSPGLAGAVDTQYF.

The rearrangement joins TRBV19 to TRBJ1-6; 9 bases line up with TRBD1. Per the germline V gene, CDR1 is LNHDA and CDR2 is SQIVND (reference sequence). Trimming at V came to 8 bases and at J to 7 bases, leaving 3 bases not matched to a gene. This CDR3 region has 13 residues. CDR3 protein: CASSDRGNSPLHF. The CDR3 DNA reads as TGTGCCAGTTCGGACAGGGGCAATTCACCCCTCCACTTT.

J is TRBJ1-1 and V is TRBV20-1, with no clear D. Germline values: CDR1 DFQATT, CDR2 SNEGSKA (reference sequence). The CDR3 covers 12 residues. Trimming took off 3 bases at V and 2 bases at J, with 7 bases between the two ends. This chain's CDR3 is CSASSVNTEAFF. The CDR3 bases are TGCAGTGCTAGTTCGGTCAACACTGAAGCTTTCTTT.